A selection of T cell receptor beta chains follows, all from one sample in a study of PD-1 blockade in classical Hodgkin lymphoma. Profiling relied on immunoSEQ multiplex PCR, and the TCRdb table lists in-frame clones only, not all of them. The table shows some 64,000 clones, with around 91% occurring only once. The sequencing used peripheral blood mononuclear cells (PBMCs), collected at baseline. All receptors come from a human donor with classical Hodgkin lymphoma. The CDR3 runs from the conserved cysteine through the conserved F or W. A D gene is named only where the DNA matches it firmly. Size is omitted from some rows. Given values are once, few, many or a class for expanded clones.

once | TRBJ1-1 | TRBV27 | - | CASSARGTFQAFF | TGTGCCAGCAGTGCGCGGGGCACCTTTCAAGCTTTCTTT
- | TRBJ1-2 | TRBV6-6 | TRBD1 | CASTTDRASPYGYTF | TGTGCCAGCACCACAGACAGGGCAAGTCCCTATGGCTACACCTTC
- | TRBJ2-2 | TRBV18 | - | CASSPDGATGELFF | TGTGCCAGCTCGCCAGATGGGGCAACTGGGGAGCTGTTTTTT
- | TRBJ2-2 | TRBV19 | - | CASSILPGELFF | TGTGCCAGTAGTATTTTACCCGGGGAGCTGTTTTTT
few | TRBJ2-3 | TRBV11-3 | TRBD1 | CASSLGQGGVDTQYF | TGTGCCAGCAGCTTGGGACAGGGAGGGGTAGATACGCAGTATTTT
- | TRBJ2-5 | TRBV6-9 | TRBD2 | CASSTRAGGQETQYF | TGTGCCAGCAGTACCCGAGCGGGAGGACAAGAGACCCAGTACTTC
- | TRBJ1-3 | TRBV15 | - | CATSRDPGSSGNTIYF | TGTGCCACCAGCAGAGATCCGGGCTCCTCTGGAAACACCATATATTTT
- | TRBJ2-3 | TRBV5-1 | - | CASSSGVTSTDTQYF | TGCGCCAGCAGCTCTGGGGTTACTAGCACAGATACGCAGTATTTT
- | TRBJ1-2 | TRBV29-1 | TRBD1 | CSVKGGDRAYGYTF | TGCAGCGTTAAAGGGGGTGACAGGGCCTATGGCTACACCTTC
- | TRBJ2-1 | TRBV10-3 | - | CAISRDPSSYNEQFF | TGTGCCATCAGCCGGGACCCGAGCTCCTACAATGAGCAGTTCTTC
- | TRBJ2-1 | TRBV2 | - | CASGWAHDYNEQFF | TGTGCCAGTGGGTGGGCCCATGACTACAATGAGCAGTTCTTC
- | TRBJ2-2 | TRBV15 | - | CATSSAPPRELFF | TGTGCCACCAGCAGTGCCCCCCCCCGGGAGCTGTTTTTT
- | TRBJ1-1 | TRBV2 | - | CASRTDTEAFF | TGTGCCAGTAGGACAGACACTGAAGCTTTCTTT
- | TRBJ2-7 | TRBV27 | - | CASSNPGAEQYF | TGTGCCAGCAGTAACCCGGGGGCCGAGCAGTACTTC
- | TRBJ1-4 | TRBV10-2 | - | CASSEPSTGVNEKLFF | TGCGCCAGCAGTGAGCCCTCGACAGGAGTTAATGAAAAACTGTTTTTT
- | TRBJ1-3 | TRBV9 | - | CASSTADHSGNTIYF | TGTGCCAGCAGCACTGCGGACCACTCTGGAAACACCATATATTTT
- | TRBJ1-1 | TRBV9 | TRBD1 | CASSVATWEGQGEAFF | TGTGCCAGCAGCGTAGCTACGTGGGAGGGACAGGGGGAAGCTTTCTTT
- | TRBJ1-4 | TRBV6-6 | - | CASSLRGAGEVEKLFF | TGTGCCAGCAGTTTACGGGGGGCAGGGGAGGTTGAAAAACTGTTTTTT
- | TRBJ1-1 | TRBV7-9 | - | CASSLEGAEAFF | TGTGCCAGCAGCTTAGAGGGGGCTGAAGCTTTCTTT
- | TRBJ2-7 | TRBV5-1 | TRBD1 | CASSINARGSYEQYF | TGCGCCAGCAGCATCAACGCCAGGGGGTCCTACGAGCAGTACTTC
- | TRBJ1-1 | TRBV19 | TRBD1 | CASSTGQDTEAFF | TGTGCCAGTAGTACAGGACAGGACACTGAAGCTTTCTTT
- | TRBJ1-5 | TRBV14 | - | CASSRGGQPQHF | TGTGCCAGCAGCCGAGGTGGCCAGCCCCAGCATTTT
- | TRBJ2-7 | TRBV2 | TRBD1 | CASSGDRGPYEQYF | TGTGCCAGCAGTGGAGACAGGGGGCCTTACGAGCAGTACTTC
- | TRBJ1-1 | TRBV6-5 | - | CASKTGSSSEAFF | TGTGCCAGCAAAACGGGCAGTTCATCCGAAGCTTTCTTT
- | TRBJ2-3 | TRBV7-9 | TRBD1 | CASSHRDRSTDTQYF | TGTGCCAGCAGTCACCGGGACAGATCAACAGATACGCAGTATTTT
- | TRBJ1-3 | TRBV6-6 | - | CASSYSRAYNTIYF | TGTGCCAGCAGTTACTCTCGGGCGTACAACACCATATATTTT
- | TRBJ2-7 | TRBV6-5 | TRBD1 | CASSYGQGASYEQYF | TGTGCCAGCAGTTACGGACAGGGGGCCTCCTACGAGCAGTACTTC
- | TRBJ2-1 | TRBV30 | - | CAWSGTLNEQFF | TGTGCCTGGAGTGGGACCCTTAATGAGCAGTTCTTC
- | TRBJ1-3 | TRBV27 | - | CASSPGLGNTIYF | TGTGCCAGCAGTCCCGGCCTGGGAAACACCATATATTTT
- | TRBJ2-5 | TRBV7-8 | - | CASTHRVGETQYF | TGTGCCAGCACCCACAGGGTCGGGGAGACCCAGTACTTC
- | TRBJ2-2 | TRBV2 | - | CASRGLSPGELFF | TGTGCCAGCAGAGGGCTTAGCCCCGGGGAGCTGTTTTTT
- | TRBJ2-3 | TRBV2 | TRBD2 | CASVAGGPADTQYF | TGTGCCAGCGTAGCGGGGGGGCCGGCAGATACGCAGTATTTT
- | TRBJ1-4 | TRBV6-1 | - | CASSPSSGNEKLFF | TGTGCCAGCAGTCCCAGCTCCGGTAATGAAAAACTGTTTTTT
- | TRBJ2-5 | TRBV16 | - | CASSQEFETQYF | TGTGCCAGCAGCCAAGAGTTTGAGACCCAGTACTTC
- | TRBJ2-1 | TRBV28 | - | CASRRGEQFF | TGTGCCAGCAGGAGGGGGGAGCAGTTCTTC